The T cell receptor beta chain under discussion was sequenced for a study of cytomegalovirus exposure and HLA in healthy donors. Background on the study: Sequencing of 150 million to 200 million T cells in an earlier analysis found some 100 million unique TCR beta sequences. The study, taken as a whole, reports: The availability of immune exposure information extended only to CMV serostatus. Follow-up analysis found HLA locus-dependent TCR association rates, highest for DRB1 and lowest for HLA-C. In a later analysis, a missense DCLRE1C variant was linked to TCR beta V- and J-gene trimming.

PCR used 60 Vbeta primers and 13 Jbeta primers. Sequencing used immunoSEQ multiplex PCR; TCRdb keeps in-frame clones, though not all of them. This table holds fewer than 200,000 clones, 80% found once. CDR1 SGHNT and CDR2 YYREEE come from the germline V gene (reference sequence). The CDR3 has 13 amino acids. The junction had 8 bases not matched to a gene; V was cut back by 4 bases and J by 8 bases. A remark on this clone: Its target is unknown.

This receptor was obtained from a woman in her fifties or sixties in good health and CMV-seropositive. Sequencing was carried out using PBMCs. The chain recombines TRBV5-4 with TRBJ1-2; TRBD1 agrees at 7 bases. The CDR3 sequence: CASSPDRTRGYTF. Written as DNA, the CDR3 is TGTGCCAGCAGCCCGGACAGGACTCGCGGCTACACCTTC.